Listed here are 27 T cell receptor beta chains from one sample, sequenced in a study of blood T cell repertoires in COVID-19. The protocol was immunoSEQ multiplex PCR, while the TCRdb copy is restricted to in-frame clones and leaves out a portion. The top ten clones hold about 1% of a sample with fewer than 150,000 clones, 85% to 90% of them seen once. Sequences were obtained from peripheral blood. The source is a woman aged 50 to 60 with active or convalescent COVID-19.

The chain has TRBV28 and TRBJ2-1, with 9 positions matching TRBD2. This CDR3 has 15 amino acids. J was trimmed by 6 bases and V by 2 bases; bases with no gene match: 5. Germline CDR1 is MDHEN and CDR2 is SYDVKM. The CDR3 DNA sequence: TGTGCCAGCAGTTTAGGGCTAGCGGGGCCCAATGAGCAGTTCTTC. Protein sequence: CASSLGLAGPNEQFF.

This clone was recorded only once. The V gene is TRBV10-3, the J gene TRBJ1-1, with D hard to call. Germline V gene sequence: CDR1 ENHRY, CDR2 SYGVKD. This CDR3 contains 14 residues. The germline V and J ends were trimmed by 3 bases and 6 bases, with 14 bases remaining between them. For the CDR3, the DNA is TGTGCCATCAGTGACCTCGAAGGAGTGGCTGAAGCTTTCTTT. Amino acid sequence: CAISDLEGVAEAFF.

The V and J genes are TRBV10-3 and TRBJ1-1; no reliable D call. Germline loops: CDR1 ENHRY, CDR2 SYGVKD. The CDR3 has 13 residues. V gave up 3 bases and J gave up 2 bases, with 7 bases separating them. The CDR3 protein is CAISETVNTEAFF. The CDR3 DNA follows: TGTGCCATCAGTGAAACAGTTAACACTGAAGCTTTCTTT.

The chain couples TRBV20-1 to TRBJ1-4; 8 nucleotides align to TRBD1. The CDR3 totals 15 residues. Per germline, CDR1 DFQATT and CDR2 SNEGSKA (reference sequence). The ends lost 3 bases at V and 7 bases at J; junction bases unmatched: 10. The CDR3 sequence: CSASPPQGAAEKLFF. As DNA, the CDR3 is TGCAGTGCTAGTCCTCCCCAGGGGGCGGCTGAAAAACTGTTTTTT.

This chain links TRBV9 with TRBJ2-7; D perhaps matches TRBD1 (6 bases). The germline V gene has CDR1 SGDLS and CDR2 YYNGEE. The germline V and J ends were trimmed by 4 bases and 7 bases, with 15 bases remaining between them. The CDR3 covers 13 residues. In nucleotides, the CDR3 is TGTGCCAGCAGCCCAGACAGGTTCGAGGAGCAGTACTTC. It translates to CASSPDRFEEQYF.

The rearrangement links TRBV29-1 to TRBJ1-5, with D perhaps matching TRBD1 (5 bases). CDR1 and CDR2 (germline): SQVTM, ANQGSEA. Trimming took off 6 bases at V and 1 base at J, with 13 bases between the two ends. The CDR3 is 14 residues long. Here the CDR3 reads CSVATQGSNQPQHF. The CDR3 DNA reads TGCAGCGTAGCAACCCAGGGCAGCAATCAGCCCCAGCATTTT.

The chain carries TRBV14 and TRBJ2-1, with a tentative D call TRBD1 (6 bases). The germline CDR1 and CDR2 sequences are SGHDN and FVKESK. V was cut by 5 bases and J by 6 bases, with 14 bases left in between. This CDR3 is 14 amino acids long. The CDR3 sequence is CASSATGWPNEQFF. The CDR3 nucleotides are TGTGCCAGCAGCGCCACAGGGTGGCCCAATGAGCAGTTCTTC.

CDR3 in amino acids: CASSLGQREYF. The CDR3 region has the DNA TGTGCCAGCAGTTTGGGACAGCGGGAGTACTTC. V and J are TRBV28 and TRBJ2-7; the D gene is possibly TRBD1 (7 bases). CDR1 and CDR2 from the germline V gene are MDHEN and SYDVKM. V lost 3 bases, J lost 11 bases, and 11 bases lay in between. This CDR3 contains 11 residues.

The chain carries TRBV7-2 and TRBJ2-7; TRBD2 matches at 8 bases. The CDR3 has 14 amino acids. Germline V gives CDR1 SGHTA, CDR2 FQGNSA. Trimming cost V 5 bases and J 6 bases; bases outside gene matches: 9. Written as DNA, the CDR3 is TGTGCCAGCAGCCCTGGACTAGCAGTGGGCGAGCAGTACTTC. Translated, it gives CASSPGLAVGEQYF.

CDR3 residues: CAISESGLAGGTWQYF. CDR3 coding DNA: TGTGCCATCAGTGAGTCGGGACTAGCGGGAGGTACTTGGCAGTACTTC. The rearrangement links TRBV10-3 to TRBJ2-7; 15 bases align to TRBD2. Trimming cost V 0 bases and J 9 bases; bases outside gene matches: 6. CDR1 is ENHRY and CDR2 is SYGVKD in the germline V gene. This CDR3 spans 16 amino acids.

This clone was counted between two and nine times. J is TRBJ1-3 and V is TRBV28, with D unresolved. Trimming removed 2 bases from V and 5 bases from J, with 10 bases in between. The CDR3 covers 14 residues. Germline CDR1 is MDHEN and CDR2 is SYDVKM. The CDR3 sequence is CASSLGRARNTIYF. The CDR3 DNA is TGTGCCAGCAGTTTAGGGAGGGCCAGAAACACCATATATTTT.

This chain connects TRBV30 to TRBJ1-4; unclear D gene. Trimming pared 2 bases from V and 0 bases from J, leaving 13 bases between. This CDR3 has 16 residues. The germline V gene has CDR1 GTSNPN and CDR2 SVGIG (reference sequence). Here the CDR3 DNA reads TGTGCCTGGAGTTCGGGAAGCGGAGCAACTAATGAAAAACTGTTTTTT. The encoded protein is CAWSSGSGATNEKLFF.

In nucleotides, the CDR3 is TGTGCCAGCAGTTACGAGACCCAGGGGACGCAGTATTTT. Protein: CASSYETQGTQYF. This chain joins TRBV6-2 or TRBV6-3 and TRBJ2-3; D is possibly TRBD1 (6 bases). The V and J ends lost 2 bases and 9 bases respectively, with 12 bases between them. Germline CDR1 reads MNHEY; CDR2 reads SVGEGT. The CDR3 covers 13 residues.

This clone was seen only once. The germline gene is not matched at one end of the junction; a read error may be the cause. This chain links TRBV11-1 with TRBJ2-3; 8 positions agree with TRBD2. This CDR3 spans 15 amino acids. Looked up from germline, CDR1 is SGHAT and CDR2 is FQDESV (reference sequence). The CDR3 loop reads CASSFSGLVTATQYF. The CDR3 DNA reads TGTGCCAGCAGCTTTTCGGGACTAGTCACAGCTACGCAGTATTTT.

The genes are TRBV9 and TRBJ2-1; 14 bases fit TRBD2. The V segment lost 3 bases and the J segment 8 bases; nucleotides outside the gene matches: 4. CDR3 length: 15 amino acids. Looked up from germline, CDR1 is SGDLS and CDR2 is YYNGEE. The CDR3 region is CASSGGTSGSDEQFF. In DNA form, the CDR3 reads TGTGCCAGCAGCGGCGGGACTAGCGGGAGTGATGAGCAGTTCTTC.

DNA of the CDR3: TGTGCCATCACGGAGAACTCTGGAAACACCATATATTTT. This gives the protein CAITENSGNTIYF. The chain has TRBV10-3 and TRBJ1-3; D unclear. Trimming cost V 7 bases and J 0 bases, with 7 bases left between them. This CDR3 contains 13 residues. Germline lookup yields CDR1 ENHRY and CDR2 SYGVKD.

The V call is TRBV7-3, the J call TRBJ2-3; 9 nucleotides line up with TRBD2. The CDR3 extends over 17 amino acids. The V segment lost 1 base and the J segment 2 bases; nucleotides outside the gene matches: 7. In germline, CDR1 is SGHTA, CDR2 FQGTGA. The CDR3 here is CASSLKGAGGFTDTQYF. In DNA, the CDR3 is TGTGCCAGCAGCTTAAAGGGGGCGGGAGGGTTCACAGATACGCAGTATTTT.

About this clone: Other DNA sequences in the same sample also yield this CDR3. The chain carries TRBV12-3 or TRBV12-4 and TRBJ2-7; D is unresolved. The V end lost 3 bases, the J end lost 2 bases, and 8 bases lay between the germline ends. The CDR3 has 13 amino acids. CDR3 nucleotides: TGTGCCAGCAGTTTGAGCCTGGCCTACGAGCAGTACTTC. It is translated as CASSLSLAYEQYF.

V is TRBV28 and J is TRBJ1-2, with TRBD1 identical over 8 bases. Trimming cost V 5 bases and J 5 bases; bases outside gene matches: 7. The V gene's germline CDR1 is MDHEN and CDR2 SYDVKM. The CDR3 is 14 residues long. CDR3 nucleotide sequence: TGTGCCAGCAGTAGCGGACAGGGTTGGTATGGCTACACCTTC. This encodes CASSSGQGWYGYTF.

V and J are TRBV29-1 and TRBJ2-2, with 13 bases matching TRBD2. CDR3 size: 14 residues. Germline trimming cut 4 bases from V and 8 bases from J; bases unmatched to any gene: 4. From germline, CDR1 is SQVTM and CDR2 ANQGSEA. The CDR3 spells CSVVGTSGTGELFF. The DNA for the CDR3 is TGCAGCGTTGTGGGGACTAGCGGGACGGGGGAGCTGTTTTTT.

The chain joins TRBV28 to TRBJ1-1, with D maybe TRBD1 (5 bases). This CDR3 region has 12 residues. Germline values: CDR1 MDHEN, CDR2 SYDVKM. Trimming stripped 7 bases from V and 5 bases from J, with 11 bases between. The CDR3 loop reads CASTVRGTEAFF. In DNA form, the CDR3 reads TGTGCCAGCACCGTCCGGGGGACTGAAGCTTTCTTT.

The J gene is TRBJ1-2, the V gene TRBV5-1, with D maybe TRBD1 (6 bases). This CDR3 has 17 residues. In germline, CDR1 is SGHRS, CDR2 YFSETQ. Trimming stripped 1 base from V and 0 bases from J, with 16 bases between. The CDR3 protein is CASSLSLSGVTNYGYTF. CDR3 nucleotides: TGCGCCAGCAGCTTGTCCCTTTCAGGGGTGACTAACTATGGCTACACCTTC.

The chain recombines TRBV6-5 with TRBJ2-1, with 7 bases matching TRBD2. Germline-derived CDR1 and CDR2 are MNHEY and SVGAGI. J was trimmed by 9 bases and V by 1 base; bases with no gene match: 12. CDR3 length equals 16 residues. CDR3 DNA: TGTGCCAGCAGTTACTTTACTAGCGTGATTTCCGCTGAGCAGTTCTTC. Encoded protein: CASSYFTSVISAEQFF.

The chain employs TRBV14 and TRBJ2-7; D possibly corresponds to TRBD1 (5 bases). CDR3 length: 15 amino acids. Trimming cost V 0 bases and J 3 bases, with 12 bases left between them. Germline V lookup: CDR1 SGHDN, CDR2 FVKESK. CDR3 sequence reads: CASSQDWTPYYEQYF. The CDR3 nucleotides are TGTGCCAGCAGCCAAGATTGGACACCTTACTACGAGCAGTACTTC.

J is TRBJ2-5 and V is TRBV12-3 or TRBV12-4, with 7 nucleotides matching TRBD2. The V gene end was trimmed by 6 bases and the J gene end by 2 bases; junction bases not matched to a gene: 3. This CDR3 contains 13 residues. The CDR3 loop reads CASRTSEQETQYF. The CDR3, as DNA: TGTGCCAGCAGAACTAGCGAGCAAGAGACCCAGTACTTC.

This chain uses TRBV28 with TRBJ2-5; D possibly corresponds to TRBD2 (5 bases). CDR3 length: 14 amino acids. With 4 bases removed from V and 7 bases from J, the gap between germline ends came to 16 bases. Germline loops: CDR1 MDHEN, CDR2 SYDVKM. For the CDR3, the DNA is TGTGCCAGCAGTTCCCCCAGCGCTCGGGGGACCCAGTACTTC. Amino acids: CASSSPSARGTQYF.

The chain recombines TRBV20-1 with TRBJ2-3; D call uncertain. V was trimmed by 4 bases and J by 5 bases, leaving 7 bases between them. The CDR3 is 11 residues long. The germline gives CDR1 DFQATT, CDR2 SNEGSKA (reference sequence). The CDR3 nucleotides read TGCAGTGCTAACGTGAGAGATACGCAGTATTTT. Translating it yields CSANVRDTQYF.